This passage covers 12 T cell receptor beta chains from one sample sequenced in a study of T cell responses to AZD1222 COVID-19 vaccine. TCRdb's copy holds only in-frame clones and misses some; the assay was immunoSEQ multiplex PCR. The sample records 160,000 or so clones, 90% to 95% being singletons. The starting material was peripheral blood, obtained on day 0 of AZD1222 vaccination. All receptors derive from an adult in good health.

This clone appeared a single time. The chain is built from TRBV28 and TRBJ1-5, with TRBD1 identical over 10 bases. This CDR3 comprises 13 residues. V shed 8 bases, J shed 2 bases, and the junction held 0 bases outside the gene matches. The germline V gene encodes CDR1 MDHEN and CDR2 SYDVKM. CDR3 sequence: CASGTGGNQPQHF. The CDR3 nucleotides are TGTGCCAGCGGGACAGGGGGCAATCAGCCCCAGCATTTT.

This clone occurred once. The DNA for the CDR3 is TGTGCCAGCAGCTCTGGGACTAGCGGAATCCTGGTCTACGAGCAGTACTTC. Amino acids: CASSSGTSGILVYEQYF. The rearrangement links TRBV5-6 to TRBJ2-7, with 11 bases that match TRBD2. Germline lookup yields CDR1 SGHDT and CDR2 YYEEEE. The CDR3 runs 17 residues. V gave up 3 bases and J gave up 3 bases; unmatched junction bases: 11.

The chain is built from TRBV28 and TRBJ1-2, with no clear D. This CDR3 has 13 amino acids. Germline V lookup: CDR1 MDHEN, CDR2 SYDVKM. The ends were cut back, 5 bases at V and 4 bases at J, with 11 bases in the middle. The CDR3 loop is CASSTTSLYGYTF. The CDR3 bases are TGTGCCAGCAGTACGACCTCCCTCTATGGCTACACCTTC.

This clone was seen only a few times. This chain links TRBV12-3 or TRBV12-4 with TRBJ1-1; 7 bases map to TRBD1. The ends lost 6 bases at V and 11 bases at J; junction bases unmatched: 12. This CDR3 has 13 amino acids. CDR3 residues: CASSPTGVNMAFF. The CDR3 coding sequence is TGTGCCAGCAGCCCTACAGGGGTGAACATGGCTTTCTTT.

The chain carries TRBV6-5 and TRBJ2-7, with 11 bases matching TRBD1. Germline CDR1 and CDR2: MNHEY and SVGAGI. V lost 2 bases to trimming and J lost 6 bases; unmatched junction nucleotides: 9. This CDR3 region has 16 residues. The CDR3 DNA reads as TGTGCCAGCAGTTACGGACAGGGGGCGCGAGCGGGCGAGCAGTACTTC. Protein sequence: CASSYGQGARAGEQYF.

The rearrangement uses TRBV6-5 and TRBJ1-4, with 9 positions matching TRBD1. Looked up from germline, CDR1 is MNHEY and CDR2 is SVGAGI. The CDR3 sequence is 14 residues long. V lost 0 bases and J lost 11; bases outside the gene matches: 4. CDR3 loop: CASSYSRGQGKLFF. CDR3 nucleotide sequence: TGTGCCAGCAGTTACTCGAGGGGACAGGGCAAACTGTTTTTT.

This chain joins TRBV20-1 and TRBJ2-7; weak D call: TRBD2 (5 bases). Per germline, CDR1 DFQATT and CDR2 SNEGSKA (reference sequence). The CDR3 is 11 residues long. V was clipped by 5 bases and J by 6 bases, with 11 bases between them. CDR3 residues: CSARPSPEQYF. The CDR3 DNA follows: TGCAGTGCTCGTCCTAGCCCCGAGCAGTACTTC.

This chain connects TRBV10-1 to TRBJ2-7; 9 bases fit TRBD1. The V and J ends lost 2 bases and 6 bases, in that order; junction bases with no gene match: 14. This CDR3 is built from 17 residues. The germline gives CDR1 WNHNN, CDR2 SYGVQD (reference sequence). The CDR3 here is CASSEMVGQGPSSEQYF. Written as DNA, the CDR3 is TGCGCCAGCAGTGAGATGGTGGGACAGGGACCTAGTAGCGAGCAGTACTTC.

The rearrangement joins TRBV7-2 to TRBJ1-2; TRBD1 matches 8 bases. Germline assignment: CDR1 SGHTA and CDR2 FQGNSA. V was pared by 4 bases and J by 4 bases, with 8 bases of the junction left unmatched. The CDR3 is 15 residues long. Here the CDR3 DNA reads TGTGCCAGCAGCTCATCCAGGGGGCTTGGCTATGGCTACACCTTC. Translating it yields CASSSSRGLGYGYTF.

The chain combines TRBV30 with TRBJ1-6; 7 bases are a match to TRBD1. CDR3 size: 18 residues. Per germline, CDR1 GTSNPN and CDR2 SVGIG (reference sequence). V shed 0 bases, J shed 0 bases, and the junction held 8 bases outside the gene matches. The CDR3 nucleotides are TGTGCCTGGAGTGTGAACAGGGGTTCAAGCTCCTATAATTCACCCCTCCACTTT. Translating it yields CAWSVNRGSSSYNSPLHF. Supplemented by reference TRBV30 and TRBJ1-6, the full variable domain reads SQTIHQWPATLVQPVGSPLSLECTVEGTSNPNLYWYRQAAGRGLQLLFYSVGIGQISSEVPQNLSASRPQDRQFILSSKKLLLSDSGFYLCAWSVNRGSSSYNSPLHFGNGTRLTVT.

The chain recombines TRBV2 with TRBJ1-5; 7 bases match TRBD1. The V gene end was trimmed by 7 bases and the J gene end by 7 bases; junction bases not matched to a gene: 10. This CDR3 has 14 residues. Germline CDR1 and CDR2: SNHLY and FYNNEI. The chain's CDR3 is CASKVDRTSQPQHF. The CDR3 DNA is TGTGCCAGCAAAGTGGACAGGACTTCCCAGCCCCAGCATTTT.

This sequence joins TRBV11-3 and TRBJ2-7; D perhaps matches TRBD2 (5 bases). The CDR3 extends over 14 amino acids. The V gene's germline CDR1 is SGHNT and CDR2 YENEEA. The ends were cut back, 9 bases at V and 6 bases at J, with 21 bases in the middle. CDR3 sequence (DNA): TGTGCCAGTAGCGACGTTAATGAACTGGCCGAGCAGTACTTC. Its protein product is CASSDVNELAEQYF.